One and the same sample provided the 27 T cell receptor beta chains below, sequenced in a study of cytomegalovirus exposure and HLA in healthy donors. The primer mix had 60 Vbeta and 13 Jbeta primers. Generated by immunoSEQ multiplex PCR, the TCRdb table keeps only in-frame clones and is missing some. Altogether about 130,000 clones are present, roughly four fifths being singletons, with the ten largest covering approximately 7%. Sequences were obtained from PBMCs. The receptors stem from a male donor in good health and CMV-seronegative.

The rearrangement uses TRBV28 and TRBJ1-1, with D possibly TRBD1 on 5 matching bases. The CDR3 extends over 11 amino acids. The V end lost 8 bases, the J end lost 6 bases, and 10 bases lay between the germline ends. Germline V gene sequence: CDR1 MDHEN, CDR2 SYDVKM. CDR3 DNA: TGTGCCAGCTGGGGGGGGTCTGAAGCTTTCTTT. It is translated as CASWGGSEAFF.

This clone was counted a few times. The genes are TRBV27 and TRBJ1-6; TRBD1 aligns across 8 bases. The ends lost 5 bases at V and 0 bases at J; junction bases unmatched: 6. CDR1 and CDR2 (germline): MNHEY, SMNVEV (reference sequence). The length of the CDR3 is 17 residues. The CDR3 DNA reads TGTGCCAGCAGTCGACAGGGGCCCGCCTCCTATAATTCACCCCTCCACTTT. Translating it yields CASSRQGPASYNSPLHF.

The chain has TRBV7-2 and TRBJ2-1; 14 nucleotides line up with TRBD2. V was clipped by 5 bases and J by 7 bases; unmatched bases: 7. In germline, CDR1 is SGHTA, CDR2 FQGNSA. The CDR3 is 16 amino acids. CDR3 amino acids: CASSPEGLAGVNEQFF. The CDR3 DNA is TGTGCCAGCAGCCCAGAGGGACTAGCGGGAGTAAATGAGCAGTTCTTC.

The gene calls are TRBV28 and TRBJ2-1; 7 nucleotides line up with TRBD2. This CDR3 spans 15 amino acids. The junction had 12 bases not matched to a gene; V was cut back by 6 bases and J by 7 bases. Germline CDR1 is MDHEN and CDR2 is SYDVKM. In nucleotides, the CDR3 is TGTGCCAGCAGACCCGCGGGAGTCATAGCGAATGAGCAGTTCTTC. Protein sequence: CASRPAGVIANEQFF.

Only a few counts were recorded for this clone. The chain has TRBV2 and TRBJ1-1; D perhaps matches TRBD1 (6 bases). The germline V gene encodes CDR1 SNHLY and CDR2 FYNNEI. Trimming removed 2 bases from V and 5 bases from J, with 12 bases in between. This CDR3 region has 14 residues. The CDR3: CASSERQQGTEAFF. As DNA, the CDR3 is TGTGCCAGCAGTGAACGACAACAGGGTACTGAAGCTTTCTTT.

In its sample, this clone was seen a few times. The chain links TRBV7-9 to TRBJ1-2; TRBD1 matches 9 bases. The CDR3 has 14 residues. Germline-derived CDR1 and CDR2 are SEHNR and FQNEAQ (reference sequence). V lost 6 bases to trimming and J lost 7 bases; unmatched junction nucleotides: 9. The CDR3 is CASRTGTGLGGYTF. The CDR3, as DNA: TGTGCCAGCAGGACCGGGACAGGGTTAGGTGGCTACACCTTC.

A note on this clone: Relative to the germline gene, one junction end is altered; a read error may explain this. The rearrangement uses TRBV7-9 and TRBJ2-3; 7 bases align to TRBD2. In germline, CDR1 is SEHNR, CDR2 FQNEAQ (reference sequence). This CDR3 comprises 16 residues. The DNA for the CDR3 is TGTTCCAGCAGCACAAGAGCGGGGTCCGGGGCAGATACGCAGTATTTT. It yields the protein CSSSTRAGSGADTQYF.

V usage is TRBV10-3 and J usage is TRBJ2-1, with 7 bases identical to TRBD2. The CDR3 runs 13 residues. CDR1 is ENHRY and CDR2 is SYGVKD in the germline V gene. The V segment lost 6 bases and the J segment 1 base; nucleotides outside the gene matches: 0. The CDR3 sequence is CAIRGGSYNEQFF. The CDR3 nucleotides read TGTGCCATCAGGGGGGGGTCCTACAATGAGCAGTTCTTC.

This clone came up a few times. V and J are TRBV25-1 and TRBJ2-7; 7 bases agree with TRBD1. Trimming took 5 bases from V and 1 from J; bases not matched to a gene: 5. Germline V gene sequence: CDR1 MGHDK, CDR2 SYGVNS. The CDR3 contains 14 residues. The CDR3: CASSPTGESYEQYF. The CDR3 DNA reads TGTGCCAGCAGTCCAACAGGGGAATCCTACGAGCAGTACTTC.

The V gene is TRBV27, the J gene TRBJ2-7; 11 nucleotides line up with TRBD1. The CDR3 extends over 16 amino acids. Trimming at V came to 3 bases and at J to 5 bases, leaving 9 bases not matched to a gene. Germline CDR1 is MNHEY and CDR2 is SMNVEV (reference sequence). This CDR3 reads CASSFLGDRGSNEQYF. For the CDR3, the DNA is TGTGCCAGCAGTTTTCTCGGGGACAGGGGGTCGAACGAGCAGTACTTC.

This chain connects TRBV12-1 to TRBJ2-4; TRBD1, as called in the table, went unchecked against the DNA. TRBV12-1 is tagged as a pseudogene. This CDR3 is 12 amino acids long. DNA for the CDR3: TGTGCCACCGACAGAGCCAAAAACAGTCAGTACTTC. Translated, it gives CATDRAKNSQYF.

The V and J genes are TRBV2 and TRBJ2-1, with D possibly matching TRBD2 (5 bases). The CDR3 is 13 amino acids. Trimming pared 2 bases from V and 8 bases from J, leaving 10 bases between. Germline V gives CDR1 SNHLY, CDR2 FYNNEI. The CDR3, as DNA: TGTGCCAGCAGTGAATTGGCGCGGGATGAGCAGTTCTTC. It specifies CASSELARDEQFF.

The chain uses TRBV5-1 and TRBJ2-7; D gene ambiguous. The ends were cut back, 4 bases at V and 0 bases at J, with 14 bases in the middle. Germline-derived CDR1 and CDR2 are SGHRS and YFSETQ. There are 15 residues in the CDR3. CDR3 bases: TGCGCCAGCAGCCCCGAACTGACTCTCTCCTACGAGCAGTACTTC. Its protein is CASSPELTLSYEQYF.

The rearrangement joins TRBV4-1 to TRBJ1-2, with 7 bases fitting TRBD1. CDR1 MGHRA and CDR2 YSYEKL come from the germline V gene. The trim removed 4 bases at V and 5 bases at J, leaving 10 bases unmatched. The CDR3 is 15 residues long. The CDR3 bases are TGCGCCAGCAGCCTAAGCACAGGGGCGACTTATGGCTACACCTTC. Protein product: CASSLSTGATYGYTF.

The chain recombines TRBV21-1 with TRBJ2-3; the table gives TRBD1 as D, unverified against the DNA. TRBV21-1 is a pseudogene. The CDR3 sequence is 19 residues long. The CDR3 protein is CASSKAGDRAPTFKDTQYF. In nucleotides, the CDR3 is TGTGCCAGCAGCAAAGCAGGAGACAGGGCGCCCACGTTTAAGGATACGCAGTATTTT.

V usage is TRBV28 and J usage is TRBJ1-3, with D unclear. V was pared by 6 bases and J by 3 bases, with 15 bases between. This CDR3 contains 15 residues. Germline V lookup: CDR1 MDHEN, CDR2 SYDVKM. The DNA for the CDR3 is TGTGCCAGCAGCTCCCTAGTAGAACTTGGAAACACCATATATTTT. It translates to CASSSLVELGNTIYF. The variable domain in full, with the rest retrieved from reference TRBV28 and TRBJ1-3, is DVKVTQSSRYLVKRTGEKVFLECVQDMDHENMFWYRQDPGLGLRLIYFSYDVKMKEKGDIPEGYSVSREKKERFSLILESASTNQTSMYLCASSSLVELGNTIYFGEGSWLTVV.

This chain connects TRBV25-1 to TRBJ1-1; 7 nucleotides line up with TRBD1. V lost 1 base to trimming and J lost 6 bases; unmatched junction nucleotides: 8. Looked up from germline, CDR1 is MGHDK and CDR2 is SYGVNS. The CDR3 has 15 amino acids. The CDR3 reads CASSEWAGGKAEAFF. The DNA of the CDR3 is TGTGCCAGCAGTGAATGGGCAGGGGGAAAGGCTGAAGCTTTCTTT.

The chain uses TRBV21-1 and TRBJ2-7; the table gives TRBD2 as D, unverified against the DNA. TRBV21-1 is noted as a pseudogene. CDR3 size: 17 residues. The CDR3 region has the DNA TGTGCCAGCAGCAAAGAGGAGGTCAAGCCCAGCTCCTACGAGCAGTACTTC. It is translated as CASSKEEVKPSSYEQYF.

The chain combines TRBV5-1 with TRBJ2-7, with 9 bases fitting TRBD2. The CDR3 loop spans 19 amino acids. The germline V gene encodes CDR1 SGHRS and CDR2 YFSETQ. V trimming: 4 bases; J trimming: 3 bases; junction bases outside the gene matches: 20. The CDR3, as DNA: TGCGCCAGCAGCCCGAGGGTGAGGGTTTTAGCGGGAGTTTACTACGAGCAGTACTTC. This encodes CASSPRVRVLAGVYYEQYF. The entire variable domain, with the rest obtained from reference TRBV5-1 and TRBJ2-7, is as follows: KAGVTQTPRYLIKTRGQQVTLSCSPISGHRSVSWYQQTPGQGLQFLFEYFSETQRNKGNFPGRFSGRQFSNSRSEMNVSTLELGDSALYLCASSPRVRVLAGVYYEQYFGPGTRLTVT.

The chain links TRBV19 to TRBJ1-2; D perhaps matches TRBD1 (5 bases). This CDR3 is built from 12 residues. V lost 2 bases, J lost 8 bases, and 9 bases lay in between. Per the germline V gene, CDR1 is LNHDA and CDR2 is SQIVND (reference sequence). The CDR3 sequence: CASSIQGRGYTF. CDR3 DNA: TGTGCCAGTAGTATACAGGGTAGAGGCTACACCTTC. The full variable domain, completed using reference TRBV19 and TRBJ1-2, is DGGITQSPKYLFRKEGQNVTLSCEQNLNHDAMYWYRQDPGQGLRLIYYSQIVNDFQKGDIAEGYSVSREKKESFPLTVTSAQKNPTAFYLCASSIQGRGYTFGSGTRLTVV.

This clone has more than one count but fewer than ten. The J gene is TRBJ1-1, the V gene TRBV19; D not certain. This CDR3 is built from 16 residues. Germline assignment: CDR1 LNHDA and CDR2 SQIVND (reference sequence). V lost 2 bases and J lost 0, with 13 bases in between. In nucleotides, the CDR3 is TGTGCCAGTAGTATATCAGGTGAGGGAATGAACACTGAAGCTTTCTTT. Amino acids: CASSISGEGMNTEAFF.

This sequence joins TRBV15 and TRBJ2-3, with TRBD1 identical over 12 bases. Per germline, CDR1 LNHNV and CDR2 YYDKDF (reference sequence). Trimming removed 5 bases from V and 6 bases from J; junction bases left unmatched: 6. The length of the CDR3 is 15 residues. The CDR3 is CATSGRDRGLDTQYF. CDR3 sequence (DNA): TGTGCCACCAGCGGCCGGGACAGGGGGCTTGATACGCAGTATTTT.

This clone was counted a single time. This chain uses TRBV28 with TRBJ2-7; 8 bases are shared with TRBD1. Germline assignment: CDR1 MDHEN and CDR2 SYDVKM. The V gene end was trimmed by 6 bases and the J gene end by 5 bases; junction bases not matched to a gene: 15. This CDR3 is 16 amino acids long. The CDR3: CASSLGTGLPPNEQYF. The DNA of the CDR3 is TGTGCCAGCAGCCTAGGGACAGGCCTACCTCCCAACGAGCAGTACTTC.

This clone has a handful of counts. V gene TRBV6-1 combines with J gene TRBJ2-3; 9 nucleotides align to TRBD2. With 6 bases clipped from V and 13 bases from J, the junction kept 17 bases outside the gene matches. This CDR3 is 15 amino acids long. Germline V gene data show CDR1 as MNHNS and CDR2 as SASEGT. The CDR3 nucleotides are TGTGCCAGCAGCAAAGAGGGGCTAGCGGGACCCTTGGAGTATTTT. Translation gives CASSKEGLAGPLEYF.

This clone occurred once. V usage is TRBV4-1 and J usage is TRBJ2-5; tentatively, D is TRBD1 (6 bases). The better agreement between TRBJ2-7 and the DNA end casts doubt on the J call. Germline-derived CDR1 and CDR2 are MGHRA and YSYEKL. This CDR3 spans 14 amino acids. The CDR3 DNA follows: TGCGCCAGCAGCCACGGACAGTCCCACTCCGAGCAGTACTTC. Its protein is CASSHGQSHSEQYF.

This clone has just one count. The CDR3 loop is CASSLGTYNEQFF. CDR3 nucleotides: TGCGCCAGCAGCTTGGGGACATACAATGAGCAGTTCTTC. The chain has TRBV5-1 and TRBJ2-1, with D tentatively TRBD1 (5 bases). The V gene lost 0 bases and the J gene lost 4 bases, with 5 bases spanning the gap. Germline assignment: CDR1 SGHRS and CDR2 YFSETQ. The CDR3 runs 13 residues.

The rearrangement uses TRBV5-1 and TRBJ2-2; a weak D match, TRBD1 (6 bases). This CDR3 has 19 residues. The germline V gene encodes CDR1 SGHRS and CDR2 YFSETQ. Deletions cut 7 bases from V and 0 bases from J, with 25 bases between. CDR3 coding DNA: TGCGCCAGCTCTCTTTACAGGGAAGTGTGGTCCGCGAACACCGGGGAGCTGTTTTTT. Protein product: CASSLYREVWSANTGELFF.